The 7 T cell receptor beta chains below come from one sample, sequenced in a study of cytomegalovirus exposure and HLA in healthy donors. The PCR made use of 60 Vbeta and 13 Jbeta primers. Produced via immunoSEQ multiplex PCR; TCRdb's table is partial and in-frame only. The repertoire holds 130,000 or so clones, with approximately 82% as singletons. Source material: PBMCs. These receptors all stem from a man aged 40-50 years in good health and CMV-seronegative.

In regard to this clone: At one boundary the junction diverges from the germline segment, which might be a read error. The chain joins TRBV2 to TRBJ1-2; D is uncertain. This CDR3 has 15 amino acids. Per the germline V gene, CDR1 is SNHLY and CDR2 is FYNNEI. CDR3 protein: CASSAMRARHYGYTF. In DNA form, the CDR3 reads TGTGCCAGTAGTGCAATGAGGGCGCGGCACTATGGCTACACCTTC.

This chain joins TRBV28 and TRBJ1-3; maybe TRBD1 (6 bases). Trimming left V 3 bases short and J 0 bases short, with 15 bases between. The CDR3 has 17 residues. In germline, CDR1 is MDHEN, CDR2 SYDVKM. CDR3 sequence: CASSLWGQPFSGNTIYF. Here the CDR3 DNA reads TGTGCCAGCAGTTTGTGGGGACAACCCTTCTCTGGAAACACCATATATTTT.

The gene calls are TRBV4-3 and TRBJ2-3; possibly TRBD1 for D (7 bases). Trimming took 3 bases from V and 4 from J, leaving 14 bases between them. CDR1 is LGHNA, CDR2 YSLEER, per germline. The CDR3 consists of 15 residues. The CDR3 nucleotides read TGCGCCAGCAGCCAGGGTGGAGGGGGCGCAGATACGCAGTATTTT. This sequence encodes CASSQGGGGADTQYF.

The V call is TRBV19, the J call TRBJ2-3; 12 bases agree with TRBD2. With 4 bases clipped from V and 2 bases from J, the junction kept 7 bases outside the gene matches. CDR1 and CDR2 from the germline V gene are LNHDA and SQIVND (reference sequence). The CDR3 extends over 17 amino acids. The CDR3 nucleotides read TGTGCCAGTAGTAGACTAGCGGGGGTTCCCCTCACAGATACGCAGTATTTT. It codes for CASSRLAGVPLTDTQYF.

This chain links TRBV5-1 with TRBJ2-3; 8 nucleotides align to TRBD2. CDR1 SGHRS and CDR2 YFSETQ come from the germline V gene. The CDR3 loop spans 17 amino acids. Unmatched junction bases numbered 14, after V lost 4 bases and J lost 4 bases. The CDR3 bases are TGCGCCAGCAGCAAAGGGTGGGTGCGGGGGGCCCCAGATACGCAGTATTTT. Translating gives CASSKGWVRGAPDTQYF.

The chain combines TRBV5-1 with TRBJ1-5; perhaps TRBD1 as D (5 bases). Between the trimmed V and J ends, which lost 3 bases and 1 base, there was a span of 17 bases. The germline gives CDR1 SGHRS, CDR2 YFSETQ. The CDR3 contains 17 residues. This chain's CDR3 is CASSWGLGDWSNQPQHF. The CDR3 DNA follows: TGCGCCAGCAGCTGGGGCCTGGGCGACTGGAGCAATCAGCCCCAGCATTTT.

This sequence joins TRBV5-6 and TRBJ1-1, with unresolved D. V dropped 2 bases and J dropped 1 base, with 6 bases sitting between them. From germline, CDR1 is SGHDT and CDR2 YYEEEE. CDR3 length: 13 amino acids. The CDR3: CASSFGGNTEAFF. For the CDR3, the DNA is TGTGCCAGCAGCTTCGGAGGGAACACTGAAGCTTTCTTT.